This T cell receptor beta chain was documented in a study of OX40 agonist ivuxolimab in advanced cancers. V lost 6 bases to trimming and J lost 0 bases, with 12 bases between them. The CDR3 is 15 residues long. The germline V gene has CDR1 MNHNY and CDR2 SVGAGI (reference sequence). TCRdb's copy holds only in-frame clones and misses some; the assay was immunoSEQ multiplex PCR. This table holds more than 55,000 clones, roughly nine tenths found once. This sequence joins TRBV6-6 and TRBJ1-5; D gene ambiguous. Sequencing was performed on CD4+ or CD8+ T cells sorted from blood, taken in a trial of the OX40 agonist ivuxolimab. This TCR was recovered from an adult with an advanced solid tumor such as melanoma, head and neck, liver or kidney cancer. As DNA, the CDR3 is TGTGCCAGCAGCCTGTCCTTCTCTAGCAATCAGCCCCAGCATTTT. Translating gives CASSLSFSSNQPQHF.